The TCR beta chain described here comes from a study of T cells in Graves' hyperthyroidism and ophthalmopathy. Overall study context: Initial diagnosis, before any treatment, was when peripheral blood was collected.

Diagnosis rested on symptoms, serum thyroxine and TRAb, thyroid ultrasound, and orbital computed tomography. From more than 9.5 ml of fresh peripheral blood, PBMCs were isolated. Amplification of TCR beta CDR3 regions used RNA as the template. Initially, a first-round RT-PCR of the TCR CDR3 employed the HTBI primer set. MiXCR, applied by TCRdb to the multiplex PCR reads, yields one record per CDR3 protein. Among about 270,000 distinct CDR3 sequences, around 20% were seen once, and the ten largest hold roughly 60%. Specimen: blood. The receptor comes from a man aged 25 to 45 with Graves' ophthalmopathy.

The CDR3, as DNA: TGTGCCAGCAGCCTACCCGGGTGGGGGTCGGAGACCCAGTACTTC. This translates into CASSLPGWGSETQYF. The chain employs TRBV11-2 and TRBJ2-5; either TRBD1 or TRBD2 may supply D (5 bases each). The length of the CDR3 is 15 residues. CDR1 is SGHAT, CDR2 FQNNGV, per germline. V lost 5 bases, J lost 5 bases, and 18 bases lay in between.